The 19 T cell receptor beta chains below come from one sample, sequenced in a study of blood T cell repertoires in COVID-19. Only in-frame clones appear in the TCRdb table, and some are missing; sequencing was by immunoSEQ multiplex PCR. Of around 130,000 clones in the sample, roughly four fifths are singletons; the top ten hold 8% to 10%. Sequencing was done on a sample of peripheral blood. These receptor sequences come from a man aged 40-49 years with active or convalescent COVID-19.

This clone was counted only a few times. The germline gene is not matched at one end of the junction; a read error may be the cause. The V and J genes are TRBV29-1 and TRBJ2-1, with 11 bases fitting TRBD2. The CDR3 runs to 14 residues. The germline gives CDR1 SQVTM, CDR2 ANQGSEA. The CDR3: CSIDGTSGGDEQFF. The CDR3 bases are TGCAGCATTGACGGAACTAGCGGGGGTGATGAGCAGTTCTTC.

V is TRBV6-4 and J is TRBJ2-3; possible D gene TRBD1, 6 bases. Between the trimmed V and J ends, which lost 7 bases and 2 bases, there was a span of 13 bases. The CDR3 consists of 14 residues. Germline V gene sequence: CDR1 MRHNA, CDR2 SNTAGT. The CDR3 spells CASMGASHTDTQYF. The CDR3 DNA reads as TGTGCCAGCATGGGGGCTAGCCACACAGATACGCAGTATTTT.

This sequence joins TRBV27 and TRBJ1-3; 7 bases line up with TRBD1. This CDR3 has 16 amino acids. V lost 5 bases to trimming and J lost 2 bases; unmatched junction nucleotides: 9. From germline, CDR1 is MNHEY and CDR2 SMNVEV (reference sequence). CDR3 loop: CASSPTGRLAGNTIYF. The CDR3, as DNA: TGTGCCAGCAGTCCGACAGGGCGGCTGGCTGGAAACACCATATATTTT.

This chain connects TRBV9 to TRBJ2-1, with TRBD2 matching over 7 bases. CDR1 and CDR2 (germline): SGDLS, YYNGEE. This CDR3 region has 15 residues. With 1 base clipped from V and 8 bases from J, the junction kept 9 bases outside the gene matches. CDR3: CASSVLADVVDEQFF. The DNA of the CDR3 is TGTGCCAGCAGCGTACTAGCGGATGTCGTGGATGAGCAGTTCTTC.

The CDR3 bases are TGTGCCAGCAGTGCCATGAGTCTCTCTGGGGCCAACGTCCTGACTTTC. This codes for CASSAMSLSGANVLTF. The chain has TRBV27 and TRBJ2-6; D gene uncertain. Germline CDR1 is MNHEY and CDR2 is SMNVEV (reference sequence). The CDR3 runs 16 residues. Trimming cost V 5 bases and J 0 bases, with 11 bases left between them.

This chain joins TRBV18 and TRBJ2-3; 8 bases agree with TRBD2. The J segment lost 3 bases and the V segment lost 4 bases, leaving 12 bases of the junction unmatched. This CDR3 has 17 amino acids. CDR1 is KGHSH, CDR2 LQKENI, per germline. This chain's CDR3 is CASSRNSPGGQTDTQYF. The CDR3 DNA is TGTGCCAGCTCACGAAACTCCCCGGGGGGGCAAACAGATACGCAGTATTTT.

CDR3 region: CASSRMGQGDNEKLFF. Written as DNA, the CDR3 is TGCGCCAGCAGCCGCATGGGACAGGGGGATAATGAAAAACTGTTTTTT. The rearrangement uses TRBV4-1 and TRBJ1-4; 11 bases line up with TRBD1. Trimming took 4 bases from V and 4 from J; bases not matched to a gene: 5. The germline V gene has CDR1 MGHRA and CDR2 YSYEKL. This CDR3 has 16 residues.

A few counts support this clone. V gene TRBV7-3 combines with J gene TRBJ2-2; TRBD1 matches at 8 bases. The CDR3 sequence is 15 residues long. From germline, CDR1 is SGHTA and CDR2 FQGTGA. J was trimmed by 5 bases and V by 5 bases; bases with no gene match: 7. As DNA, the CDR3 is TGTGCCAGCAGCACCACAGGGGGTCGGACCGGGGAGCTGTTTTTT. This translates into CASSTTGGRTGELFF.

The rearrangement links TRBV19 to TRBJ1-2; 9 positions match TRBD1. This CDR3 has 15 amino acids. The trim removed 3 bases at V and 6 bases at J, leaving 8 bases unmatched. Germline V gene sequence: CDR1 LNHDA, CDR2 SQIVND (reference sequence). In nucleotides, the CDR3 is TGTGCCAGTAGTATTAGGGGACAGGGTGAAGATGGCTACACCTTC. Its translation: CASSIRGQGEDGYTF.

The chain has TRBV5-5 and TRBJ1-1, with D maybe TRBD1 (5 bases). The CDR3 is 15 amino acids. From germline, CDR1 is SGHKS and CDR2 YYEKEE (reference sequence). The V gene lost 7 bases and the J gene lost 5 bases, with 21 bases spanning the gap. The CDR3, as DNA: TGTGCCAGCCTTCAAAGCCCAGGGCTGGAAACTGAAGCTTTCTTT. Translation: CASLQSPGLETEAFF.

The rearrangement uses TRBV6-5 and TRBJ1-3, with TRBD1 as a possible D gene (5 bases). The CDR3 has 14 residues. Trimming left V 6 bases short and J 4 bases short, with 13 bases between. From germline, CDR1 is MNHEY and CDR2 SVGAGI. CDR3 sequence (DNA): TGTGCCAGCAGAAACGGGGGTATCGGAAACACCATATATTTT. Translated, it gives CASRNGGIGNTIYF.

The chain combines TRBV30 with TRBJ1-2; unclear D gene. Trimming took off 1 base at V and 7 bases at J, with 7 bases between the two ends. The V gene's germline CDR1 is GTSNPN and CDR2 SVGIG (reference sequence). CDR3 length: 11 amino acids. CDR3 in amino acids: CAWSGGGGYTF. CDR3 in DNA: TGTGCCTGGAGTGGAGGTGGTGGCTACACCTTC.

CDR3 sequence: CASRKDNSLSYEQYF. CDR3 sequence (DNA): TGTGCCAGCAGGAAAGATAACTCTCTCTCCTACGAGCAGTACTTC. The chain employs TRBV27 and TRBJ2-7; D is ambiguous. V gave up 6 bases and J gave up 0 bases, with 15 bases separating them. Germline loops: CDR1 MNHEY, CDR2 SMNVEV (reference sequence). This CDR3 is built from 15 residues.

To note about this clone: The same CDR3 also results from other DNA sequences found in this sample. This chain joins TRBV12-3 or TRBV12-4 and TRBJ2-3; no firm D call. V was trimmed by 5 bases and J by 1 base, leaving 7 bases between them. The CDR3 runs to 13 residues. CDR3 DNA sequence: TGTGCCAGCAGTAGTCGGGGCACAGATACGCAGTATTTT. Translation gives CASSSRGTDTQYF.

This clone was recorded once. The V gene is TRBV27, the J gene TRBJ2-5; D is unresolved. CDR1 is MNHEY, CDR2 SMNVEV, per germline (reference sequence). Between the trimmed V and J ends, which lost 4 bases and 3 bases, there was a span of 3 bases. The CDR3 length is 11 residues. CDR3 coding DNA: TGTGCCAGCAGTTCCAAAGAGACCCAGTACTTC. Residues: CASSSKETQYF.

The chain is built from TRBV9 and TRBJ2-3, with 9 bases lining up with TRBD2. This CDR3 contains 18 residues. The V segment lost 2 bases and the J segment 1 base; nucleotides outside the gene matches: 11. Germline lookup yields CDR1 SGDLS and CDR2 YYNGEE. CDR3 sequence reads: CASSVQAGGPQGTDTQYF. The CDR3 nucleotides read TGTGCCAGCAGCGTTCAAGCGGGGGGCCCCCAGGGCACAGATACGCAGTATTTT.

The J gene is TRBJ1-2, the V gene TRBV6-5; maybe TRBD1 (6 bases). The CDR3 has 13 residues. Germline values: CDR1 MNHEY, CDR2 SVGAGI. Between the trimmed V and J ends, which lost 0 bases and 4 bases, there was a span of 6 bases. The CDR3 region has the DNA TGTGCCAGCAGTTACTCAGGGGGCTATGGCTACACCTTC. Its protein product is CASSYSGGYGYTF.

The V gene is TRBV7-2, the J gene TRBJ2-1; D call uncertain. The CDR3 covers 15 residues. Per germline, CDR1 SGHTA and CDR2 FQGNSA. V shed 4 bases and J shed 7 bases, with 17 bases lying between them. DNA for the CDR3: TGTGCCAGCAGCTCAGGTGGGTCTACTCGGAATGAGCAGTTCTTC. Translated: CASSSGGSTRNEQFF.

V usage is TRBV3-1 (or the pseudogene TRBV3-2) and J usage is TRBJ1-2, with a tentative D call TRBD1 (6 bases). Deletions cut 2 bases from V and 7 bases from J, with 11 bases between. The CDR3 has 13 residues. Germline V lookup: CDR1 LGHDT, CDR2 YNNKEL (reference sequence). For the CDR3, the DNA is TGTGCCAGCAGCCAAAATGGACAGAGTGGCTACACCTTC. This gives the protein CASSQNGQSGYTF.